A selection of T cell receptor beta chains follows, all from one sample in a study of vaccination and CD4 T cells after COVID-19. From the PCR reads, TCRdb called clonotypes with MiXCR, one entry per CDR3 protein. Of about 11,000 distinct CDR3 sequences in the sample, 54% were seen once. Their target antigens are unknown. The sample comprised CD4+ T cells from blood, cultured in vitro. These receptors were obtained from a human donor who had recovered from COVID-19. Both conserved end residues are part of each CDR3. The D gene is left open where the match is weak. Clone size is not always given. Where it is, it says once, few, many or a class for expanded clones.

clone size | J gene | V gene | D gene | CDR3 DNA | CDR3 protein
few | TRBJ2-3 | TRBV24-1 | TRBD2 | TGTGCCACCAGTGATCGTAGACTAGCGGGGTTGGCAGATACGCAGTATTTT | CATSDRRLAGLADTQYF
. | TRBJ2-2 | TRBV10-1 | . | TGCGCCAGCAGCTTACTAGCCACCGGGGAGCTGTTTTTT | CASSLLATGELFF
. | TRBJ1-6 | TRBV6-1 | TRBD1 | TGTGCCAGCAGTCCCGACAGGGGGCCTCCCCTCCACTTT | CASSPDRGPPLHF
. | TRBJ1-6 | TRBV5-4 | . | TGTGCCAGCAGCTTGCCGCCAGGGGAAGGGTCACCCCTCCACTTT | CASSLPPGEGSPLHF
. | TRBJ2-3 | TRBV24-1 | . | TGTCCCACCAGTGCGGGGTTAGGGAGTACCACAGATACGCAGTATTTT | CPTSAGLGSTTDTQYF
few | TRBJ1-1 | TRBV6-1 | TRBD1 | TGTGCCAGCAGTGCTGGACAGGCGGGGAACACTGAAGCTTTCTTT | CASSAGQAGNTEAFF
few | TRBJ2-5 | TRBV6-2/TRBV6-3 | . | TGTGCCAGCAGTTACCAGCGGACGACTCAAGAGACCCAGTACTTC | CASSYQRTTQETQYF
. | TRBJ2-3 | TRBV15 | TRBD1 | TGTGCCACCAGCAGGGACAGGGTGGGCGCAGATACGCAGTATTTT | CATSRDRVGADTQYF
large | TRBJ2-5 | TRBV9 | TRBD2 | TGTGCCAGCAGCCGTGGAACTAGCGGGGGTCTCCAAGAGACCCAGTACTTC | CASSRGTSGGLQETQYF
few | TRBJ1-2 | TRBV6-5 | . | TGTGCCAGCAGTTATGACCGGGACGGGGTAAACTATGGCTACACCTTC | CASSYDRDGVNYGYTF
once | TRBJ2-7 | TRBV6-2/TRBV6-3 | . | TGTGCCAGCAGTGATATCTCCTACGAGCAGTACTTC | CASSDISYEQYF
few | TRBJ1-2 | TRBV19 | . | TGTGCCAGTAGTAGTGCGGGATACGACTATGGCTACACCTTC | CASSSAGYDYGYTF
. | TRBJ2-3 | TRBV4-1 | . | TGCGCCAGCAGCCAAGAAGTTGGGAGGAGTACAGATACGCAGTATTTT | CASSQEVGRSTDTQYF
. | TRBJ1-1 | TRBV24-1 | TRBD1 | TGTGCCACCCGGGGGACAGGGGGGAACACTGAAGCTTTCTTT | CATRGTGGNTEAFF
few | TRBJ1-2 | TRBV19 | . | TGTGCCAGTAGTAGATTACAGGGCTCCGTCGACTATGGCTACACCTTC | CASSRLQGSVDYGYTF
. | TRBJ1-1 | TRBV6-1 | TRBD1 | TGTGCCAGCAGCCCCAGGGGGGGGGACGGTGAAGCTTTCTTT | CASSPRGGDGEAFF
. | TRBJ1-3 | TRBV24-1 | . | TGTGCCACCAAGGACAGACGTTACTCTGGAAACACCATATATTTT | CATKDRRYSGNTIYF
. | TRBJ2-7 | TRBV19 | . | TGTGCCAGTAGTATATTGAGGGGACCCTCTGAATACGAGCAGTACTTC | CASSILRGPSEYEQYF
. | TRBJ2-7 | TRBV27 | . | TGTGCCAGCAGTTTATCTGGTTGGGAGGCTGTGGAATTCTACGAGCAGTACTTC | CASSLSGWEAVEFYEQYF
few | TRBJ2-4 | TRBV20-1 | . | TGCAGTGCCGGTCTGGCCCGGGGAGCCAAAAACATTCAGTACTTC | CSAGLARGAKNIQYF
. | TRBJ1-1 | TRBV4-3 | . | TGCGCCAGCAGCCAAGCAGGGAACACTGAAGCTTTCTTT | CASSQAGNTEAFF
. | TRBJ2-3 | TRBV6-1 | . | TGTGCCAGCACCGGTACAGATACGCAGTATTTT | CASTGTDTQYF
. | TRBJ1-6 | TRBV6-5 | . | TGTGCCAGCAGTTACTCGAAGGGTTATTCACCCCTCCACTTT | CASSYSKGYSPLHF
. | TRBJ1-1 | TRBV20-1 | . | TGCAGTGCTCAAGGGGGGAATCGCCAAAAGCTGAACACTGAAGCTTTCTTT | CSAQGGNRQKLNTEAFF
. | TRBJ2-3 | TRBV11-3 | . | TGTGCCAGCAGCTTAGGCCCAGATACGCAGTATTTT | CASSLGPDTQYF
. | TRBJ1-2 | TRBV19 | TRBD1 | TGTGCCAGCTCAGGGGGTGATGGTGGCTACACCTTC | CASSGGDGGYTF
. | TRBJ1-6 | TRBV7-2 | TRBD1 | TGTGCCAGCAGCTTAGCCGGGACAGCGTATAATTCACCCCTCCACTTT | CASSLAGTAYNSPLHF
. | TRBJ2-3 | TRBV23-1 | TRBD1 | TGCGCCAGCAGTGATCGACAGGGTTTGGGCCCCACCACAGATACGCAGTATTTT | CASSDRQGLGPTTDTQYF
large | TRBJ2-3 | TRBV21-1 | . | TGTGCCAGCAGGGTATTAGGCCTGTGGGGGACTAGCGGGAGTACAGATACGCAGTATTTT | CASRVLGLWGTSGSTDTQYF
few | TRBJ2-1 | TRBV6-1 | TRBD1 | TGTGCCAGCAGCCCTCCAGGGGGCGGGTACAATGAGCAGTTCTTC | CASSPPGGGYNEQFF
once | TRBJ1-1 | TRBV6-2/TRBV6-3 | TRBD1 | TGTGCCAGCGACCCAGGGGGCTTATCCTCGAACACTGAAGCTTTCTTT | CASDPGGLSSNTEAFF
. | TRBJ1-1 | TRBV27 | . | TGTGCCAGCAGTTACCGAAGGACAGCGTTGAACACTGAAGCTTTCTTT | CASSYRRTALNTEAFF
few | TRBJ1-5 | TRBV2 | . | TGTGCCAGCAGAAGCAGGGTGGGTAGCAATCAGCCCCAGCATTTT | CASRSRVGSNQPQHF
few | TRBJ2-3 | TRBV5-4 | TRBD2 | TGTGCCAGCAGCTTGGTAGCGGGGTCGATCACAGATACGCAGTATTTT | CASSLVAGSITDTQYF
few | TRBJ1-2 | TRBV6-1 | . | TGTGCCAGCAGACCGACGACTCTCCGACACTATGGCTACACCTTC | CASRPTTLRHYGYTF
. | TRBJ2-5 | TRBV19 | . | TGTGCCAGTGGGGGGGCCGGGACAGGCGGGGAGACCCAGTACTTC | CASGGAGTGGETQYF
. | TRBJ2-5 | TRBV6-5 | . | TGTGCCAGCAGTTCCTCCTTGGGCAGGACGCATGGGGAGACCCAGTACTTC | CASSSSLGRTHGETQYF
few | TRBJ1-2 | TRBV7-6 | . | TGTGCCAGCAGCCGAGCCGGGGGGTCCTATGGCTACACCTTC | CASSRAGGSYGYTF
. | TRBJ1-2 | TRBV28 | . | TGTGCCAGCAGTTTAATCCCCCGGGATAGCTACACCTTC | CASSLIPRDSYTF
. | TRBJ2-7 | TRBV30 | . | TGTGCCTGGAGTGTTGGGGGGACCCCCCTCTCCTACGAGCAGTACTTC | CAWSVGGTPLSYEQYF
few | TRBJ1-1 | TRBV10-3 | . | TGTGCCATCTTGTATGAAGCTTTCTTT | CAILYEAFF
. | TRBJ2-6 | TRBV4-3 | . | TGCGCCAGCAGCCAAGACTATGGGGCCAACGTCCTGACTTTC | CASSQDYGANVLTF
. | TRBJ2-4 | TRBV24-1 | TRBD1 | TGTGCCACCAGTGATGCAGGGGGCGGTCGGTCCAAAAACATTCAGTACTTC | CATSDAGGGRSKNIQYF
few | TRBJ1-5 | TRBV18 | . | TGTGCCAGCTCCGCGGATCGAGACAATCAGCCCCAGCATTTT | CASSADRDNQPQHF
few | TRBJ2-3 | TRBV20-1 | TRBD1 | TGCAGTGCCCCACTTGTCAGGGGGGATACGCAGTATTTT | CSAPLVRGDTQYF
. | TRBJ1-6 | TRBV27 | . | TGTGCCAGCAGTTCTACCGGGGGGGCCCAAATTAAACCCCTCCACTTT | CASSSTGGAQIKPLHF
few | TRBJ1-2 | TRBV5-4 | . | TGTGCCAGCAGCGTAGCAGGAAGCTATGGCTACACCTTC | CASSVAGSYGYTF
once | TRBJ1-2 | TRBV28 | . | TGTGCCAGCAGCCTACAGAACTATGGCTACACCTTC | CASSLQNYGYTF
. | TRBJ2-3 | TRBV20-1 | TRBD2 | TGCAGTGCAACCGGGACTAGCGGCACAGATACGCAGTATTTT | CSATGTSGTDTQYF
. | TRBJ1-5 | TRBV6-2/TRBV6-3 | . | TGTGCCAGCGGACAAGACAAAAATCAGCCCCAGCATTTT | CASGQDKNQPQHF
. | TRBJ2-7 | TRBV27 | TRBD1 | TGTGCCAGCAGTTCGGGACAGGGGCAATACGAGCAGTACTTC | CASSSGQGQYEQYF
few | TRBJ1-1 | TRBV6-1 | TRBD1 | TGTGCCAGCAGTCACCTTACAGGGGGTACCACTGAAGCTTTCTTT | CASSHLTGGTTEAFF
. | TRBJ1-1 | TRBV6-1 | . | TGTGCCAGCAGGGCCGGGGGGCGCCTGAACACTGAAGCTTTCTTT | CASRAGGRLNTEAFF
few | TRBJ2-7 | TRBV6-5 | . | TGTGCCAGCCGTTCCGCGACGGGAAGACACTACGAGCAGTACTTC | CASRSATGRHYEQYF